Listed below are T cell receptor beta chains from one sample, sequenced in a study of response to subunit inactivated influenza vaccine. TCRdb called the RT-PCR reads again in MiXCR, with one record for every CDR3 protein. Of 500,000 or so distinct CDR3 sequences detected, about 15% appear once; the ten largest clones hold 3% to 3.5%. Material: CD4+ T cells sorted from PBMCs, obtained around 25 months after vaccination. Receptors originate from a man between 50 and 69 years old who received an inactivated influenza vaccine. Both conserved end residues are part of each CDR3. The order of the fields is J gene, D gene, clone size, V gene, CDR3 protein, CDR3 DNA. The D gene is left open where the match is weak. A row's size may be missing; if present it is once, few, many or a size class.

j_gene: TRBJ2-3; d_gene: NA; abundance: many; v_gene: TRBV7-3; CDR3aa: CASSFTGPDTQYF; CDR3nt: TGTGCCAGCAGCTTTACGGGTCCAGATACGCAGTATTTT
j_gene: TRBJ2-1; d_gene: NA; abundance: NA; v_gene: TRBV20-1; CDR3aa: CSAGRQGLASEQFF; CDR3nt: TGCAGTGCTGGACGACAGGGTCTAGCGAGTGAGCAGTTCTTC
j_gene: TRBJ2-3; d_gene: NA; abundance: few; v_gene: TRBV20-1; CDR3aa: CSARAPGPPQYF; CDR3nt: TGCAGTGCTAGGGCCCCGGGCCCCCCTCAGTATTTT
j_gene: TRBJ1-3; d_gene: NA; abundance: few; v_gene: TRBV6-5; CDR3aa: CASSYGVISGSGNTIYF; CDR3nt: TGTGCCAGCAGTTACGGGGTCATCAGTGGGTCAGGAAACACCATATATTTT
j_gene: TRBJ2-6; d_gene: TRBD1; abundance: few; v_gene: TRBV29-1; CDR3aa: CSVEGQGARGANVLTF; CDR3nt: TGCAGCGTTGAAGGGCAGGGGGCGAGAGGGGCCAACGTCCTGACTTTC
j_gene: TRBJ2-7; d_gene: TRBD2; abundance: few; v_gene: TRBV20-1; CDR3aa: CSAKAVAGAKNYEQYF; CDR3nt: TGCAGTGCTAAGGCCGTGGCGGGAGCAAAAAACTACGAGCAGTACTTC
j_gene: TRBJ2-7; d_gene: NA; abundance: NA; v_gene: TRBV12-3/TRBV12-4; CDR3aa: CASSLHGGAVNYEQYF; CDR3nt: TGTGCCAGCAGTTTACATGGGGGGGCAGTGAACTACGAGCAGTACTTC
j_gene: TRBJ2-1; d_gene: NA; abundance: NA; v_gene: TRBV3-1; CDR3aa: CASSQRALQGKNEQFF; CDR3nt: TGTGCCAGCAGCCAAAGGGCGCTACAGGGTAAAAATGAGCAGTTCTTC
j_gene: TRBJ2-3; d_gene: NA; abundance: few; v_gene: TRBV3-1; CDR3aa: CASSQDPITGRIATDTQYF; CDR3nt: TGTGCCAGCAGCCAAGACCCGATAACGGGACGAATCGCCACAGATACGCAGTATTTT
j_gene: TRBJ2-2; d_gene: TRBD1; abundance: few; v_gene: TRBV6-2/TRBV6-3; CDR3aa: CASIRTGGPGELFF; CDR3nt: TGTGCCAGCATTAGAACAGGGGGCCCCGGGGAGCTGTTTTTT
j_gene: TRBJ1-4; d_gene: NA; abundance: many; v_gene: TRBV5-1; CDR3aa: CASSLVGGNAAEKLFF; CDR3nt: TGCGCCAGCAGCTTGGTCGGGGGGAATGCGGCTGAAAAACTGTTTTTT
j_gene: TRBJ2-7; d_gene: NA; abundance: many; v_gene: TRBV5-1; CDR3aa: CASSLSGRTYEQYF; CDR3nt: TGCGCCAGCAGCTTAAGCGGACGGACCTACGAGCAGTACTTC
j_gene: TRBJ2-3; d_gene: NA; abundance: many; v_gene: TRBV7-2; CDR3aa: CASRYTDTQYF; CDR3nt: TGTGCCTCCCGTTACACAGATACGCAGTATTTT
j_gene: TRBJ1-1; d_gene: NA; abundance: NA; v_gene: TRBV5-1; CDR3aa: CASSFFGAAEGEAFF; CDR3nt: TGCGCCAGCAGCTTTTTCGGGGCGGCGGAGGGGGAGGCTTTCTTT
j_gene: TRBJ2-7; d_gene: NA; abundance: many; v_gene: TRBV5-1; CDR3aa: CASSLVSGAGSYDEQYF; CDR3nt: TGCGCCAGCAGCTTGGTTTCGGGGGCGGGCAGCTACGACGAGCAGTACTTC
j_gene: TRBJ1-1; d_gene: TRBD1; abundance: NA; v_gene: TRBV5-1; CDR3aa: CASSPGQGIPNTEAFF; CDR3nt: TGCGCCAGCAGCCCGGGACAGGGGATCCCCAACACTGAAGCTTTCTTT
j_gene: TRBJ2-6; d_gene: NA; abundance: NA; v_gene: TRBV5-1; CDR3aa: CASSLGLAITPSSGANVLTF; CDR3nt: TGCGCCAGCAGCTTGGGCCTGGCGATAACCCCTAGCTCTGGGGCCAACGTCCTGACTTTC
j_gene: TRBJ2-1; d_gene: TRBD2; abundance: NA; v_gene: TRBV29-1; CDR3aa: CSVVRGRAYNEQFF; CDR3nt: TGCAGCGTTGTTCGAGGGAGGGCGTACAATGAGCAGTTCTTC
j_gene: TRBJ2-4; d_gene: NA; abundance: few; v_gene: TRBV20-1; CDR3aa: CSVSVGHAKNIQYF; CDR3nt: TGCAGTGTCTCGGTCGGACACGCCAAAAACATTCAGTACTTC
j_gene: TRBJ2-5; d_gene: NA; abundance: many; v_gene: TRBV4-2; CDR3aa: CASSQDPKETQYF; CDR3nt: TGTGCCAGCAGCCAAGATCCAAAAGAGACCCAGTACTTC
j_gene: TRBJ2-3; d_gene: TRBD2; abundance: few; v_gene: TRBV7-2; CDR3aa: CASSPKRGPTDTQYF; CDR3nt: TGTGCCAGCAGCCCAAAGCGGGGGCCCACAGATACGCAGTATTTT
j_gene: TRBJ2-2; d_gene: NA; abundance: many; v_gene: TRBV7-9; CDR3aa: CASSHTGELFF; CDR3nt: TGTGCCAGCAGCCACACCGGGGAGCTGTTTTTT
j_gene: TRBJ1-1; d_gene: TRBD1; abundance: NA; v_gene: TRBV9; CDR3aa: CASSVDSTGGMNTEAFF; CDR3nt: TGTGCCAGCAGCGTCGACTCGACAGGGGGCATGAACACTGAAGCTTTCTTT
j_gene: TRBJ2-7; d_gene: TRBD2; abundance: few; v_gene: TRBV28; CDR3aa: CATDTGTSSNSYEQYF; CDR3nt: TGTGCCACCGATACCGGGACTAGCAGTAACTCCTACGAGCAGTACTTC
j_gene: TRBJ1-3; d_gene: NA; abundance: few; v_gene: TRBV10-3; CDR3aa: CAISDPVGSSGNTIYF; CDR3nt: TGTGCCATCAGTGACCCCGTGGGGAGCTCTGGAAACACCATATATTTT
j_gene: TRBJ2-2; d_gene: NA; abundance: NA; v_gene: TRBV20-1; CDR3aa: CSAQGKANTGELFF; CDR3nt: TGCAGTGCACAAGGGAAGGCCAACACCGGGGAGCTGTTTTTT
j_gene: TRBJ2-3; d_gene: TRBD1; abundance: few; v_gene: TRBV6-5; CDR3aa: CASSYPGTGRTTSTDTQYF; CDR3nt: TGTGCCAGCAGCTACCCCGGGACAGGCAGAACCACTAGCACAGATACGCAGTATTTT
j_gene: TRBJ1-5; d_gene: TRBD1; abundance: many; v_gene: TRBV20-1; CDR3aa: CSARTGVSNQPQHF; CDR3nt: TGCAGTGCAAGGACAGGTGTCAGCAATCAGCCCCAGCATTTT
j_gene: TRBJ2-3; d_gene: NA; abundance: few; v_gene: TRBV7-2; CDR3aa: CASSSLLTQYF; CDR3nt: TGTGCCAGCAGCTCCTTACTTACGCAGTATTTT
j_gene: TRBJ1-1; d_gene: TRBD1; abundance: few; v_gene: TRBV6-2/TRBV6-3; CDR3aa: CASPRRGLNTEAFF; CDR3nt: TGTGCCAGCCCAAGGAGGGGGCTGAACACTGAAGCTTTCTTT
j_gene: TRBJ2-7; d_gene: NA; abundance: NA; v_gene: TRBV5-1; CDR3aa: CASSFGASPPYEQYF; CDR3nt: TGCGCCAGCAGCTTCGGGGCCTCACCCCCCTACGAGCAGTACTTC
j_gene: TRBJ2-2; d_gene: NA; abundance: NA; v_gene: TRBV15; CDR3aa: CATSRDTGELFF; CDR3nt: TGTGCCACCAGCAGAGACACCGGGGAGCTGTTTTTT
j_gene: TRBJ2-3; d_gene: NA; abundance: NA; v_gene: TRBV12-3/TRBV12-4; CDR3aa: CASSFSNQGHTQYF; CDR3nt: TGTGCCAGCAGTTTCTCTAATCAGGGTCATACGCAGTATTTT
j_gene: TRBJ2-5; d_gene: NA; abundance: NA; v_gene: TRBV10-2; CDR3aa: CASSEGKSWAKQETQYF; CDR3nt: TGCGCCAGCAGTGAGGGCAAGTCCTGGGCCAAGCAAGAGACCCAGTACTTC
j_gene: TRBJ2-2; d_gene: TRBD2; abundance: NA; v_gene: TRBV20-1; CDR3aa: CSASDETSGRATGELFF; CDR3nt: TGCAGTGCTTCAGACGAGACTAGCGGGAGGGCAACCGGGGAGCTGTTTTTT
j_gene: TRBJ2-5; d_gene: TRBD2; abundance: NA; v_gene: TRBV29-1; CDR3aa: CSVEDLRYSGSTETQYF; CDR3nt: TGCAGCGTTGAAGATCTTAGGTATAGCGGGAGTACAGAGACCCAGTACTTC
j_gene: TRBJ1-1; d_gene: NA; abundance: NA; v_gene: TRBV20-1; CDR3aa: CSARDRGATEAFF; CDR3nt: TGCAGTGCTAGAGATCGGGGGGCTACTGAAGCTTTCTTT
j_gene: TRBJ1-1; d_gene: NA; abundance: NA; v_gene: TRBV2; CDR3aa: CASSSRESVNTEAFF; CDR3nt: TGTGCCAGCAGTTCCAGGGAGTCGGTGAACACTGAAGCTTTCTTT
j_gene: TRBJ1-5; d_gene: TRBD1; abundance: NA; v_gene: TRBV15; CDR3aa: CATSREGQGINQPQHF; CDR3nt: TGTGCCACCAGCAGGGAGGGACAGGGGATCAATCAGCCCCAGCATTTT
j_gene: TRBJ2-7; d_gene: NA; abundance: many; v_gene: TRBV10-3; CDR3aa: CAISDTGKYEQYF; CDR3nt: TGTGCCATCAGTGACACAGGGAAGTACGAGCAGTACTTC
j_gene: TRBJ2-7; d_gene: NA; abundance: NA; v_gene: TRBV10-3; CDR3aa: CAISESPAGPYEQYF; CDR3nt: TGTGCCATCAGTGAGTCGCCGGCAGGACCCTACGAGCAGTACTTC
j_gene: TRBJ2-1; d_gene: NA; abundance: few; v_gene: TRBV4-3; CDR3aa: CASSQGTGGTRNEQFF; CDR3nt: TGCGCCAGCAGCCAAGGTACCGGCGGGACGAGAAATGAGCAGTTCTTC
j_gene: TRBJ1-2; d_gene: NA; abundance: NA; v_gene: TRBV2; CDR3aa: CASSVVRTKNYGYTF; CDR3nt: TGTGCCAGCAGCGTGGTAAGGACCAAGAACTATGGCTACACCTTC
j_gene: TRBJ2-7; d_gene: NA; abundance: NA; v_gene: TRBV6-2/TRBV6-3; CDR3aa: CASSYSFDPPYEQYF; CDR3nt: TGTGCCAGCAGTTACTCTTTCGACCCACCCTACGAGCAGTACTTC
j_gene: TRBJ2-3; d_gene: NA; abundance: few; v_gene: TRBV5-6; CDR3aa: CASSTDYYTDTQYF; CDR3nt: TGTGCCAGCAGCACGGACTATTACACAGATACGCAGTATTTT
j_gene: TRBJ2-2; d_gene: NA; abundance: few; v_gene: TRBV11-2; CDR3aa: CASSLTRPGGGMSGELFF; CDR3nt: TGTGCCAGCAGCCTCACCCGACCAGGGGGAGGGATGTCCGGGGAGCTGTTTTTT
j_gene: TRBJ1-1; d_gene: NA; abundance: NA; v_gene: TRBV15; CDR3aa: CATSRDPKVNTEAFF; CDR3nt: TGTGCCACCAGCAGAGATCCAAAGGTGAACACTGAAGCTTTCTTT